One and the same sample provided the 28 T cell receptor beta chains below, sequenced in a study of PD-1 blockade in mismatch repair-deficient tumors. Clones were sequenced by immunoSEQ multiplex PCR, and TCRdb holds only the in-frame ones, with some missing. Found here are 120,000 or so clones, 85% to 90% of them singletons; the top ten hold approximately 12%. The material was peripheral blood, obtained 44 weeks after starting pembrolizumab. All receptors derive from an adult with mismatch repair-deficient cancer.

The gene calls are TRBV5-6 and TRBJ1-5; TRBD1 is a possible D gene (5 bases). CDR1 SGHDT and CDR2 YYEEEE come from the germline V gene. The V gene lost 0 bases and the J gene lost 5 bases, with 6 bases spanning the gap. The CDR3 consists of 13 residues. The CDR3 nucleotides are TGTGCCAGCAGCTTGGGGGGGTATCAGCCCCAGCATTTT. Protein product: CASSLGGYQPQHF. Looking up the rest from reference TRBV5-6 and TRBJ1-5 gives the full variable domain: DAGVTQSPTHLIKTRGQQVTLRCSPKSGHDTVSWYQQALGQGPQFIFQYYEEEERQRGNFPDRFSGHQFPNYSSELNVNALLLGDSALYLCASSLGGYQPQHFGDGTRLSIL.

This chain links TRBV9 with TRBJ2-1; D gene ambiguous. There are 15 residues in the CDR3. Germline V CDR1 and CDR2: SGDLS, YYNGEE. V was clipped by 3 bases and J by 9 bases, with 19 bases between them. CDR3 sequence reads: CASSAPASKVGEQFF. The CDR3 DNA reads TGTGCCAGCAGCGCACCAGCGTCGAAGGTGGGTGAGCAGTTCTTC.

The rearrangement links TRBV14 to TRBJ2-7; D call uncertain. This CDR3 has 17 residues. Looked up from germline, CDR1 is SGHDN and CDR2 is FVKESK. The germline V and J ends were trimmed by 1 base and 2 bases, with 18 bases remaining between them. This CDR3 reads CASSQALGWTRPYEQYF. CDR3 nucleotide sequence: TGTGCCAGCAGCCAAGCCTTAGGTTGGACCCGACCCTACGAGCAGTACTTC.

V is TRBV5-6 and J is TRBJ2-1; no definite D call. Trimming took 4 bases from V and 5 from J, leaving 16 bases between them. The germline gives CDR1 SGHDT, CDR2 YYEEEE. CDR3 length equals 15 residues. CDR3 residues: CASSPPFAENNEQFF. The CDR3 coding sequence is TGTGCCAGCAGCCCTCCTTTCGCGGAAAACAATGAGCAGTTCTTC. Variable domain in full (rest from reference TRBV5-6 and TRBJ2-1): DAGVTQSPTHLIKTRGQQVTLRCSPKSGHDTVSWYQQALGQGPQFIFQYYEEEERQRGNFPDRFSGHQFPNYSSELNVNALLLGDSALYLCASSPPFAENNEQFFGPGTRLTVL.

The rearrangement uses TRBV28 and TRBJ2-7; D remains ambiguous. The V end lost 2 bases, the J end lost 3 bases, and 11 bases lay between the germline ends. The CDR3 consists of 14 residues. Germline assignment: CDR1 MDHEN and CDR2 SYDVKM. The CDR3: CASSLGLAGYEQYF. The DNA of the CDR3 is TGTGCCAGCAGTTTAGGGCTGGCCGGCTACGAGCAGTACTTC.

The chain combines TRBV6-1 with TRBJ2-6, with a weak D call TRBD2 (6 bases). The V gene lost 1 base and the J gene lost 0 bases, with 7 bases spanning the gap. Germline-derived CDR1 and CDR2 are MNHNS and SASEGT. The CDR3 runs 16 residues. The DNA for the CDR3 is TGTGCCAGCAGTGAAGAGGAGGGCTCTGGGGCCAACGTCCTGACTTTC. Its translation: CASSEEEGSGANVLTF.

The V and J genes are TRBV7-2 and TRBJ2-3; TRBD2 agrees at 7 bases. J gave up 3 bases and V 1 base, and 7 bases lay outside the gene matches. This CDR3 has 16 residues. Germline CDR1 reads SGHTA; CDR2 reads FQGNSA. CDR3 sequence reads: CASSLEFWTRTDTQYF. The DNA for the CDR3 is TGTGCCAGCAGCTTAGAGTTTTGGACTAGAACAGATACGCAGTATTTT.

The chain is built from TRBV6-5 and TRBJ2-1; TRBD1 matches 7 bases. Per germline, CDR1 MNHEY and CDR2 SVGAGI. This CDR3 has 15 residues. J gave up 4 bases and V 5 bases, and 8 bases lay outside the gene matches. In nucleotides, the CDR3 is TGTGCCAGCAGTAGACAGGGCCTCCCATACAATGAGCAGTTCTTC. Its translation: CASSRQGLPYNEQFF.

The V call is TRBV27, the J call TRBJ2-1; 9 bases match TRBD1. Unmatched junction bases numbered 14, after V lost 6 bases and J lost 2 bases. CDR3 length: 18 amino acids. In germline, CDR1 is MNHEY, CDR2 SMNVEV (reference sequence). The CDR3 coding sequence is TGTGCCAGCAGCATTGTGGGGACACAGGGGGCCACCTACAATGAGCAGTTCTTC. Translated: CASSIVGTQGATYNEQFF.

This chain uses TRBV7-9 with TRBJ1-1; D not resolved. The germline gives CDR1 SEHNR, CDR2 FQNEAQ (reference sequence). This CDR3 has 12 amino acids. Between the trimmed V and J ends, which lost 3 bases and 5 bases, there was a span of 7 bases. CDR3 sequence reads: CASSLIQTEAFF. The DNA of the CDR3 is TGTGCCAGCAGCTTGATCCAGACTGAAGCTTTCTTT.

J is TRBJ2-5 and V is TRBV7-2; TRBD2 matches 10 bases. This CDR3 has 18 residues. Germline CDR1 is SGHTA and CDR2 is FQGNSA. V lost 5 bases, J lost 0 bases, and 12 bases stayed unmatched. The CDR3 reads CASSPLLRGLADQETQYF. CDR3 in DNA: TGTGCCAGCAGCCCCCTCCTCAGAGGACTAGCGGACCAAGAGACCCAGTACTTC. Supplemented by reference TRBV7-2 and TRBJ2-5, the full variable domain reads GAGVSQSPSNKVTEKGKDVELRCDPISGHTALYWYRQSLGQGLEFLIYFQGNSAPDKSGLPSDRFSAERTGGSVSTLTIQRTQQEDSAVYLCASSPLLRGLADQETQYFGPGTRLLVL.

The V gene is TRBV28, the J gene TRBJ1-1; no reliable D call. Trimming removed 4 bases at V and 8 bases at J, with 11 bases between. The CDR3 runs to 12 residues. The germline gives CDR1 MDHEN, CDR2 SYDVKM. CDR3 nucleotides: TGTGCCAGCAGTTCCGGCCCACGGGAAGCTTTCTTT. Protein: CASSSGPREAFF.

The chain has TRBV5-1 and TRBJ2-1; tentatively, D is TRBD2 (5 bases). The CDR3 covers 14 residues. V gave up 2 bases and J gave up 3 bases, with 9 bases separating them. The germline V gene encodes CDR1 SGHRS and CDR2 YFSETQ. The CDR3 sequence is CASSFYRGYNEQFF. The DNA of the CDR3 is TGCGCCAGCAGCTTTTACCGGGGCTACAATGAGCAGTTCTTC.

This rearrangement joins TRBV5-1 to TRBJ1-5; TRBD1 matches 9 bases. V lost 3 bases to trimming and J lost 5 bases; unmatched junction nucleotides: 6. This CDR3 is 15 amino acids long. Germline CDR1 reads SGHRS; CDR2 reads YFSETQ. This CDR3 reads CASSYGDRADQPQHF. CDR3 sequence (DNA): TGCGCCAGCAGCTATGGGGACAGGGCCGATCAGCCCCAGCATTTT.

Comment on this clone: Additional DNA sequences in this sample encode the identical CDR3. The gene calls are TRBV7-9 and TRBJ2-3; a weak D match, TRBD2 (5 bases). Trimming removed 6 bases at V and 6 bases at J, with 22 bases between. The CDR3 totals 16 residues. Germline V gene sequence: CDR1 SEHNR, CDR2 FQNEAQ (reference sequence). In DNA form, the CDR3 reads TGTGCCAGCAGTCCAAGCGTGACTAAGTGGACGGATACGCAGTATTTT. Translated, it gives CASSPSVTKWTDTQYF. Full variable domain (rest looked up from reference TRBV7-9 and TRBJ2-3): DTGVSQNPRHKITKRGQNVTFRCDPISEHNRLYWYRQTLGQGPEFLTYFQNEAQLEKSRLLSDRFSAERPKGSFSTLEIQRTEQGDSAMYLCASSPSVTKWTDTQYFGPGTRLTVL.

This clone was picked up one time. The gene calls are TRBV27 and TRBJ2-3; the D is unclear. This CDR3 is built from 13 residues. Germline CDR1 reads MNHEY; CDR2 reads SMNVEV (reference sequence). The ends were cut back, 3 bases at V and 0 bases at J, with 4 bases in the middle. The CDR3 region is CASSFSSTDTQYF. The CDR3, as DNA: TGTGCCAGCAGTTTTTCTAGCACAGATACGCAGTATTTT.

V and J are TRBV5-6 and TRBJ1-3, with D uncertain. There are 14 residues in the CDR3. V was pared by 5 bases and J by 8 bases, with 17 bases between. Germline values: CDR1 SGHDT, CDR2 YYEEEE. The CDR3 here is CASSSTGRRDTIYF. The CDR3, as DNA: TGTGCCAGCAGTTCTACCGGGAGACGAGACACCATATATTTT.

The chain is built from TRBV27 and TRBJ1-5, with 7 bases aligning to TRBD1. Trimming cost V 1 base and J 4 bases; bases outside gene matches: 10. CDR1 and CDR2 from the germline V gene are MNHEY and SMNVEV (reference sequence). This CDR3 region has 17 residues. CDR3 nucleotides: TGTGCCAGCAGTTTATATGGGCAGGGGGGTGGTAATCAGCCCCAGCATTTT. Its protein is CASSLYGQGGGNQPQHF.

DNA of the CDR3: TGTGCCAGCAGTGACCGGGCGGGTTGGTACAATGAGCAGTTCTTC. Protein sequence: CASSDRAGWYNEQFF. J is TRBJ2-1 and V is TRBV6-4, with D perhaps matching TRBD2 (5 bases). CDR3 length: 15 amino acids. The V gene's germline CDR1 is MRHNA and CDR2 SNTAGT. Trimming removed 2 bases from V and 4 bases from J, with 12 bases in between.

The rearrangement uses TRBV10-2 and TRBJ2-5; D is perhaps TRBD1 or TRBD2 (5 bases each). Germline V gives CDR1 WSHSY, CDR2 SAAADI. The length of the CDR3 is 13 residues. The V end lost 1 base, the J end lost 14 bases, and 17 bases lay between the germline ends. The CDR3 loop is CASSEFFGTAGYF. The CDR3 DNA follows: TGCGCCAGCAGTGAGTTCTTCGGGACGGCGGGTTACTTC.

V usage is TRBV7-9 and J usage is TRBJ2-7, with a tentative D call TRBD2 (5 bases). The CDR3 spans 14 residues. The V end lost 5 bases, the J end lost 6 bases, and 17 bases lay between the germline ends. In germline, CDR1 is SEHNR, CDR2 FQNEAQ (reference sequence). CDR3 in amino acids: CASSRTTSSGEQYF. The CDR3 region has the DNA TGTGCCAGCAGCCGTACAACTAGTTCCGGCGAGCAGTACTTC.

V is TRBV5-4 and J is TRBJ2-7; 10 nucleotides agree with TRBD1. The CDR3 contains 15 residues. With V trimmed by 4 bases and J by 2 bases, 6 bases remained unmatched. Germline V lookup: CDR1 SGHNT, CDR2 YYREEE (reference sequence). The CDR3 loop is CASSKKTGGAYEQYF. DNA for the CDR3: TGTGCCAGCAGCAAGAAGACAGGGGGCGCCTACGAGCAGTACTTC.

The rearrangement links TRBV5-6 to TRBJ2-7, with 9 bases that match TRBD2. After removal of 4 bases from V and 4 bases from J, the junction contained 6 bases not matched to a gene. CDR1 is SGHDT and CDR2 is YYEEEE in the germline V gene. The CDR3 spans 14 residues. CDR3 DNA sequence: TGTGCCAGCAGCGTGAGCGGGAGGAATTACGAGCAGTACTTC. Translating gives CASSVSGRNYEQYF.

The gene calls are TRBV4-2 and TRBJ2-2; the match to TRBD2 covers 8 bases. Trimming at V came to 3 bases and at J to 4 bases, leaving 25 bases not matched to a gene. Germline V gene data show CDR1 as LGHNA and CDR2 as YNFKEQ. The CDR3 extends over 22 amino acids. CDR3 DNA sequence: TGTGCCAGCAGCCATCGCGGGGGGCAGGGAGGACCCCCCCCCAGCAGCACCGGGGAGCTGTTTTTT. Translated, it gives CASSHRGGQGGPPPSSTGELFF.

This clone came up once. This chain joins TRBV5-1 and TRBJ2-3; D is unclear. CDR3 length: 15 amino acids. CDR1 and CDR2 from the germline V gene are SGHRS and YFSETQ. V lost 0 bases and J lost 0, with 8 bases in between. CDR3 bases: TGCGCCAGCAGCTTGGGTGGCCCTAGCACAGATACGCAGTATTTT. The encoded protein is CASSLGGPSTDTQYF.

The chain employs TRBV10-3 and TRBJ2-7; D perhaps matches TRBD1 (5 bases). V was pared by 0 bases and J by 6 bases, with 18 bases between. CDR3 size: 16 residues. Germline lookup yields CDR1 ENHRY and CDR2 SYGVKD. CDR3 protein: CAISESGVGRAFEQYF. The CDR3 region has the DNA TGTGCCATCAGTGAGTCAGGGGTAGGTCGGGCCTTCGAGCAGTACTTC.

The chain carries TRBV27 and TRBJ2-7, with 7 nucleotides matching TRBD2. The germline CDR1 and CDR2 sequences are MNHEY and SMNVEV (reference sequence). This CDR3 is built from 15 residues. Trimming removed 5 bases from V and 0 bases from J; junction bases left unmatched: 7. CDR3 residues: CASSLAERPSYEQYF. CDR3 nucleotide sequence: TGTGCCAGCAGTCTAGCGGAGCGACCCTCCTACGAGCAGTACTTC.

J is TRBJ1-1 and V is TRBV20-1; D might be TRBD1 (5 bases). Germline-derived CDR1 and CDR2 are DFQATT and SNEGSKA (reference sequence). V was cut by 1 base and J by 11 bases, with 11 bases left in between. The length of the CDR3 is 11 residues. Here the CDR3 reads CSARVEGIAFF. The CDR3 nucleotides are TGCAGTGCTAGAGTTGAGGGGATTGCTTTCTTT.